This entry lists 5 T cell receptor beta chains sequenced from one sample in a study of breast tumors, draining lymph nodes, adjacent tissues (dated by TCRdb to 2016 to 2018). Receptor libraries were prepared by multiplex PCR. Sequencing took place on an Illumina HiSeq 2000. TCRdb handled the public reads itself, with Q25 trimming in fastp and clone calling in MiXCR, and kept productive beta chains. CDR3 protein duplicates are merged, each entry listing the most common genes and DNA. The sample table shows some 100,000 distinct CDR3 sequences, and about 20% are seen once. The top ten clonotypes cover less than 1.5% of the sample. The axillary draining lymph nodes of breast cancer patients were the source of the lymph node samples. Sequencing was carried out using axillary lymph node tissue. The receptors shown here come from a female donor with breast cancer. Some clones in this sample may be carry-over from other donors' samples.

V and J are TRBV5-8 and TRBJ2-1; TRBD2 agrees at 9 bases. CDR3 size: 15 residues. The J segment lost 4 bases and the V segment lost 2 bases, leaving 4 bases of the junction unmatched. Per the germline V gene, CDR1 is SGHTS and CDR2 is YDEGEE. The CDR3 loop is CASSFSSGVYNEQFF. CDR3 DNA: TGTGCCAGCAGCTTTTCTAGCGGGGTTTACAATGAGCAGTTCTTC. Combining the CDR3 with reference TRBV5-8 and TRBJ2-1 gives the whole variable domain EAGVTQSPTHLIKTRGQQATLRCSPISGHTSVYWYQQALGLGLQFLLWYDEGEERNRGNFPPRFSGRQFPNYSSELNVNALELEDSALYLCASSFSSGVYNEQFFGPGTRLTVL.

This clonotype was observed many times. This chain links TRBV4-1 with TRBJ2-1; D gene uncertain. Germline CDR1 reads MGHRA; CDR2 reads YSYEKL. Trimming cost V 1 base and J 2 bases, with 12 bases left between them. The CDR3 is 16 residues long. The CDR3 here is CASSQGRYRTYNEQFF. CDR3 sequence (DNA): TGCGCCAGCAGCCAAGGGCGGTACCGTACCTACAATGAGCAGTTCTTC.

The rearrangement joins TRBV27 to TRBJ2-1; 9 bases align to TRBD1. Trimming at V came to 7 bases and at J to 9 bases, leaving 10 bases not matched to a gene. This CDR3 region has 14 residues. Germline V CDR1 and CDR2: MNHEY, SMNVEV (reference sequence). The CDR3 sequence is CASTLGQGVGEQFF. CDR3 DNA: TGTGCCAGCACCTTGGGACAGGGTGTGGGTGAGCAGTTCTTC.

This clonotype showed up many times. The chain links TRBV20-1 to TRBJ1-6; D gene uncertain. Germline values: CDR1 DFQATT, CDR2 SNEGSKA (reference sequence). Deletions cut 2 bases from V and 14 bases from J, with 19 bases between. CDR3 length: 14 amino acids. The CDR3 DNA reads as TGCAGTGCTAGACCCGGGAGTTCCGAGTCGGCCCTCCACTTT. It codes for CSARPGSSESALHF.

This clonotype was counted at least ten times. V and J are TRBV9 and TRBJ2-5; no reliable D call. This CDR3 comprises 12 residues. Trimming stripped 1 base from V and 5 bases from J, with 6 bases between. Germline V gives CDR1 SGDLS, CDR2 YYNGEE. The CDR3 sequence: CASSVPRETQYF. The CDR3 DNA sequence: TGTGCCAGCAGCGTACCCCGTGAGACCCAGTACTTC.